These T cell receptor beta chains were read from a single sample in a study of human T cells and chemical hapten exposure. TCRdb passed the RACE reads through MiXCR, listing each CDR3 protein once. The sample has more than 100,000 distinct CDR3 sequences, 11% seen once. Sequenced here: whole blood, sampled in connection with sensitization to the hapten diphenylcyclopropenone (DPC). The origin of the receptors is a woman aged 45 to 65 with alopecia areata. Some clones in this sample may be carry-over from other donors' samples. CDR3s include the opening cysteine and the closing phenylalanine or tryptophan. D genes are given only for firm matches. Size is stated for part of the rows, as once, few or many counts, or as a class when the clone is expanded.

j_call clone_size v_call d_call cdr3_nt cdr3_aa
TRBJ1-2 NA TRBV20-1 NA TGCGGTTGCGGCAGGGCCAACGATGGCTACACCTTC CGCGRANDGYTF
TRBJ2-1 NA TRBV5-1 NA TGCGCCAGCAGCTTGCCGGGGTGGGCCGACAATGAGCAGTTCTTC CASSLPGWADNEQFF
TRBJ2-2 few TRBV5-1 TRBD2 TGCGCCAGCAGCCGCGGGGAGGGGTTGCACGGGGAGCTGTTTTTT CASSRGEGLHGELFF
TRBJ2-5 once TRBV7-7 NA TGTGCCAGCCCCGTCAAGCAGCCTCAAGAGACCCAGTACTTC CASPVKQPQETQYF
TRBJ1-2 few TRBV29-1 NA TGCAGCGTTACCAGGGACTCAGCTAACTATGGCTACACCTTC CSVTRDSANYGYTF
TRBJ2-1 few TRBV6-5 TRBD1 TGTGCCAGCAGACTTACCGGGACAGGTCAACATGAGCAGTTCTTC CASRLTGTGQHEQFF
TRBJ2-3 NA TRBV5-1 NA TGCGCCAGCGGACCCAATGAGGGGGGCAGCACAGATACGCAGTATTTT CASGPNEGGSTDTQYF
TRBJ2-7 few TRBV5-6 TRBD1 TGTGCCAGCAGCTTGGTAAACAGGGGCGGAGAGCAGTACTTC CASSLVNRGGEQYF
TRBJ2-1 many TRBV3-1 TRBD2 TGTGCCAGCAGTCGCGGGAGGGTGAACTACAATGAGCAGTTCTTC CASSRGRVNYNEQFF
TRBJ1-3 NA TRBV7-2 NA TGTGCCAGCAGCTTCAGAGGGGGGATGGTAAACACCATATATTTT CASSFRGGMVNTIYF
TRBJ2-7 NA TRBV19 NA TGTGCCAGTAGTATAGCGGGGAACCACGAGCAGTACTTC CASSIAGNHEQYF
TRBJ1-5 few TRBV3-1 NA TGTGCCAGCAGCCAAGATCCTGGACCCAATCAGCCCCAGCATTTT CASSQDPGPNQPQHF
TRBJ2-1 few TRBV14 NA TGTGCCAGCAGCCCGGGGAAGTACAATGAGCAGTTCTTC CASSPGKYNEQFF
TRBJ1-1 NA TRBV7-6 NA TGTGCCAGCAGCCCTAGGGGGGCAGGCAACACTGAAGCTTTCTTT CASSPRGAGNTEAFF
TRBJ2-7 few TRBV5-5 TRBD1 TGTGCCAGCAGCTTGGTTGGTGAGAAAGAGGGGGCTTTACGGGAGCAGTACTTC CASSLVGEKEGALREQYF
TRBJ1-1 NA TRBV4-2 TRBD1 TGTGCCAGCAGCCAAGATCAAGGGGGCATCACTGAAGCTTTCTTT CASSQDQGGITEAFF
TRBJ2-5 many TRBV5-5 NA TGTGCCAGCAGCTTCGCTCCGTACCAAGAGACCCAGTACTTC CASSFAPYQETQYF
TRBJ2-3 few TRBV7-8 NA TGTGCCAGCAGCTCCATGGGAGGACTACACTCAGATACGCAGTATTTT CASSSMGGLHSDTQYF
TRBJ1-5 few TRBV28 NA TGTGCCAGCAGTTTTCGAACCGCACCTTATAGCAATCAGCCCCAGCATTTT CASSFRTAPYSNQPQHF
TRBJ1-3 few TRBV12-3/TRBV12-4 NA TGTGCCAGCAGTTTTCGGGGGACCTCTGGAAACACCATATATTTT CASSFRGTSGNTIYF
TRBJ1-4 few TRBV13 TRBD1 TGTGCCAGCAGCGTCGGGACAGATGAAAAACTGTTTTTT CASSVGTDEKLFF
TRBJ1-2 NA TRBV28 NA TGTGCCAGCATGGGGGAAACTAACTATGGCTACACCTTC CASMGETNYGYTF
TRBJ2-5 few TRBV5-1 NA TGCGCCAGCAGCTCAAACAGGGACCAAGAGACCCAGTACTTC CASSSNRDQETQYF
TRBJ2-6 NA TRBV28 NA TGTGCCAGCAGAGAACAGGGAAGAAGCTCTGGGGCCAACGTCCTGACTTTC CASREQGRSSGANVLTF
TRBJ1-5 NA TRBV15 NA TGTGCCACCAGCGGAGGAGGCAGTTATAGCAATCAGCCCCAGCATTTT CATSGGGSYSNQPQHF
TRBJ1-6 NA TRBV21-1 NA TGTGCCAGCAGCAAATGGAGCTCACCCCTCCACTTT CASSKWSSPLHF
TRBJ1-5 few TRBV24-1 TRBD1 TGTGCCACCAGTGATTCGTCACAGGGGTTGTGGCCCCAGCATTTT CATSDSSQGLWPQHF
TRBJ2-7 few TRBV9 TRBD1 TGTGCCAGCAGTTCAGGGGGCGAGCAGTACTTC CASSSGGEQYF
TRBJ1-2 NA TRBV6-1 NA TGTGCCAGCAGACAACCAGAGGGAATAATCTATGGCTACACCTTC CASRQPEGIIYGYTF
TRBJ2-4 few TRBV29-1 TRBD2 TGCAGCGTTGAAGTACTAGCGGGGGGCAGGGACATTCAGTACTTC CSVEVLAGGRDIQYF
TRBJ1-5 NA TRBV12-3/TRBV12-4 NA TGTGCCAGCAGCCCTGGACTGTATCAGCCCCAGCATTTT CASSPGLYQPQHF
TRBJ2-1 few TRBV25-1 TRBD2 TGTGCCAGCAGTGATCTGCGGGGGTCCTCCTACAATGAGCAGTTCTTC CASSDLRGSSYNEQFF
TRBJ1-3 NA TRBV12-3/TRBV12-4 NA TGTGCCAGCAGTTCCTTACATCGAACTGGAAACACCATATATTTT CASSSLHRTGNTIYF
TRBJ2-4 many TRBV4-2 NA TGTGCCAGCAGCCAAGATTTCAGGGGGGAGGGCATTCAGTACTTC CASSQDFRGEGIQYF
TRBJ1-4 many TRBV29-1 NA TGCAGCGTTTCAATGACGTCGCTTGGGGAACTGTTTTTT CSVSMTSLGELFF
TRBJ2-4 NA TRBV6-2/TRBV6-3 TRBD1 TGTGCCAGCAGTGTTACAGGGGGCGTCCAAAACATTCAGTACTTC CASSVTGGVQNIQYF
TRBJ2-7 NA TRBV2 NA TGTGCCAGCACCTCAATGGACAGAAGATCTTACGAGCAGTACTTC CASTSMDRRSYEQYF
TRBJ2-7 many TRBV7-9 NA TGTGCCAGCAGCTTAGTCGGGGTAACCTACGAGCAGTACTTC CASSLVGVTYEQYF
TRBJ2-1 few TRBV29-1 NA TGCAGCGTTCCATGGGGTACCCATGAGCAGTTCTTC CSVPWGTHEQFF
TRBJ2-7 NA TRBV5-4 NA TGTGCCAGCAGCTTGGTGACAAACATAAACGAGCAGTACTTC CASSLVTNINEQYF
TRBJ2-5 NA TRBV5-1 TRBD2 TGCGCCAGCAGCCGACTGGCTAGCGGAGGACTAATACAAGAGACCCAGTACTTC CASSRLASGGLIQETQYF
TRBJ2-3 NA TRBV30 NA TGTGCCTGGAGCCGTACTAGTAGTCGGGATACGCAGTATTTT CAWSRTSSRDTQYF
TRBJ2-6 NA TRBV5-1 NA TGCGCCAGCAGCTCAACGGGGACATCCAGCTCTGGGGCCAACGTCCTGACTTTC CASSSTGTSSSGANVLTF
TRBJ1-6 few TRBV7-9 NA TGTGCCAGCAGCTTAGCCGCGAATCCTAATTCACCCCTCCACTTT CASSLAANPNSPLHF
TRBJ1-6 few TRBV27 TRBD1 TGTGCCAGCAGTTTCATTAGCAGGGGGCTCTATAATTCACCCCTCCACTTT CASSFISRGLYNSPLHF
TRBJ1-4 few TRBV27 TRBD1 TGTGCCAGCAGTTTATTTGGGACAGCTAATGAAAAACTGTTTTTT CASSLFGTANEKLFF
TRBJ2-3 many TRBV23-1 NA TGCGCCAGCAGTCAATTTATAATTGGAAGCACAGATACGCAGTATTTT CASSQFIIGSTDTQYF
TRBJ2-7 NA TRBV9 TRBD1 TGTGCCAGCAGCTCCGCCCTGGGACAGAGTTACGAGCAGTACTTC CASSSALGQSYEQYF
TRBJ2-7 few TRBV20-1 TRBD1 TGCAGTGCTAGAGATGGACAGGGGGTAGGGTACGAGCAGTACTTC CSARDGQGVGYEQYF
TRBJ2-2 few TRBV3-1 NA TGTGCCAGCAGCCATACTACAGGGTCCGGGGAGCTGTTTTTT CASSHTTGSGELFF
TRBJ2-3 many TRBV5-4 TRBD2 TGTGCCAGCAGCTTGGTGGCGGGAGGGGTAGATACGCAGTATTTT CASSLVAGGVDTQYF
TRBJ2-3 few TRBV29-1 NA TGCAGCGTTGGTGAGGGTATATGGACAGATACGCAGTATTTT CSVGEGIWTDTQYF
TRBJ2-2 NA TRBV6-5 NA TGTGCCAGCAGCTTGGGCCAGGCCCTAAGAAACACCGGGGAGCTGTTTTTT CASSLGQALRNTGELFF
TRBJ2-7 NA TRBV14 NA TGTGCCAGCAGCCAAGATACCGGGCTCTCCTACGAGCAGTACTTC CASSQDTGLSYEQYF
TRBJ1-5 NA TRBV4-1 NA TGCGCCAGCAGCCAAGAAAGTCAGGGGCACCAGCCCCAGCATTTT CASSQESQGHQPQHF
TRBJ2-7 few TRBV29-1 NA TGCAGCGTCGCAAGGCGAATAGCAGGGAACGACGAGCAGTACTTC CSVARRIAGNDEQYF
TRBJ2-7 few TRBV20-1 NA TGCAGTGCTACCCTACGAGGGAGGGAGCAGTACTTC CSATLRGREQYF
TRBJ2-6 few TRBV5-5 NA TGTGCCAGCAGCTTCCCCCCGGGGGCCAACGTCCTGACTTTC CASSFPPGANVLTF
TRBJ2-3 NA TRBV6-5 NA TGTGCCAGCAGTTACGGGCAGGGGTGGGGCACAGATACGCAGTATTTT CASSYGQGWGTDTQYF